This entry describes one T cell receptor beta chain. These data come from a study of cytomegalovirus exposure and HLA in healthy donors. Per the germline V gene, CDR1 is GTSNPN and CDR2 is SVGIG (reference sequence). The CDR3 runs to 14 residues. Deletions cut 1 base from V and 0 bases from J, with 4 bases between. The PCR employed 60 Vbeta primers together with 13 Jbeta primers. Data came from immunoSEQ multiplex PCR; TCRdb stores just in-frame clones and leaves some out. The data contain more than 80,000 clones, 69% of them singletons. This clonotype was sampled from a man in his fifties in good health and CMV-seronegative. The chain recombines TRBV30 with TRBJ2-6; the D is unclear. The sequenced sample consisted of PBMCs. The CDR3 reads CAWSGGSGANVLTF. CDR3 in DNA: TGTGCCTGGAGTGGAGGCTCTGGGGCCAACGTCCTGACTTTC.